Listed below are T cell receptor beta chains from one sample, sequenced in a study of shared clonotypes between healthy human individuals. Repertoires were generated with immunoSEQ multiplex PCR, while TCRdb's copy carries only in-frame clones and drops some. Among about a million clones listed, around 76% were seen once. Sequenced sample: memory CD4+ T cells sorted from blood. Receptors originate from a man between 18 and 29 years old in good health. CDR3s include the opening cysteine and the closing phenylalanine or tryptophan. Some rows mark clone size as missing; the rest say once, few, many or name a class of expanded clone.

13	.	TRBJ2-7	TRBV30	CAWSVQISYEQYF
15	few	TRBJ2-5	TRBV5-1	CASSLAFGGQETQYF
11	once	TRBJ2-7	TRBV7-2	CASSVFYEQYF
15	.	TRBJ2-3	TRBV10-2	CASSEDRQGTDTQYF
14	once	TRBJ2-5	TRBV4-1	CASSLTGGSKTQYF
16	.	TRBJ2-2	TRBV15	CATSRQAVANTGELFF
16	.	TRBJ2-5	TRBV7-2	CASSLSSGGLQETQYF
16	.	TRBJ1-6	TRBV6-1	CASREQPSSYNSPLHF
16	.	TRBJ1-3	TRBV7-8	CASSFGQGKPGNTIYF
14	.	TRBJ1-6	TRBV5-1	CASSYPAGSSPLHF
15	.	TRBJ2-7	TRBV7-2	CASSSEGLERYEQYF
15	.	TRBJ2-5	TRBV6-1	CASRVRQGGQETQYF
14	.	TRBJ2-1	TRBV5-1	CASKEADSYNEQFF
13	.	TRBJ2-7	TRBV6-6	CASAGGRYGSQYF